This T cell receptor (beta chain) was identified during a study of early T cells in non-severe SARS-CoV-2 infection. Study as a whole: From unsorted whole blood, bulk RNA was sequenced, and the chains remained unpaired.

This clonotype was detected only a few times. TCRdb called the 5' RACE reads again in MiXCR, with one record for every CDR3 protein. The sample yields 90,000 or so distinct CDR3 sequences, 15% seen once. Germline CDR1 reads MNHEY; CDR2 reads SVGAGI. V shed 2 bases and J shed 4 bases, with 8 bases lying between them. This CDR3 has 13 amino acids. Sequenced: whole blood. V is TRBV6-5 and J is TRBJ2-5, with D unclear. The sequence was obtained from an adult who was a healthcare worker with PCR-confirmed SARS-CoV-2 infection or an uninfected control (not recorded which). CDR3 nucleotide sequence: TGTGCCAGCAGTTACGGGTCTGGAGAGACCCAGTACTTC. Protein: CASSYGSGETQYF.